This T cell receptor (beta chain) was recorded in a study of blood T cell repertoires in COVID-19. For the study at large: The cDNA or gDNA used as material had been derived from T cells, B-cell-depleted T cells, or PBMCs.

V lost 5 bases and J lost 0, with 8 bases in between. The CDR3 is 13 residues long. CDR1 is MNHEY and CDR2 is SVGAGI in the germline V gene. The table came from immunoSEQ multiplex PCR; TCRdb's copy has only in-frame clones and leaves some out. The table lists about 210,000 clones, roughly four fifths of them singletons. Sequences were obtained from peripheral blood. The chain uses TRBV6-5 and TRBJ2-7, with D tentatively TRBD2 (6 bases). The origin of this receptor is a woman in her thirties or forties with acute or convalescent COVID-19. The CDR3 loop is CASSQGLSYEQYF. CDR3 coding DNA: TGTGCCAGCAGTCAGGGACTCTCCTACGAGCAGTACTTC.